The 28 T cell receptor beta chains in this list originate from one sample, sequenced in a study of T cell repertoires in cytomegalovirus infection (dated by TCRdb to between 2018 and 2021). The listed sequencing device is Illumina HiSeq 1500. The public sequencing data were trimmed at Q25 with fastp and processed into clonotypes with MiXCR by TCRdb, which kept only in-frame beta chains. Each entry is one CDR3 protein sequence, shown with its most common DNA and genes. The sample table holds some 400,000 distinct CDR3 sequences, of which about a sixth were seen once. The top ten hold approximately 10% of the sample. The sample consisted of PBMCs. The origin of the receptors is a human donor in good health (CMV status not recorded). Some clones in this sample may be carry-over from other donors' samples.

The J gene is TRBJ2-7, the V gene TRBV10-3; D is perhaps TRBD2 (5 bases). This CDR3 is 13 amino acids long. V lost 10 bases to trimming and J lost 5 bases, with 18 bases between them. Germline V gene lookup returns CDR1 ENHRY and CDR2 SYGVKD. CDR3 sequence: CATYGTYGDEQYF. CDR3 DNA: TGTGCCACTTATGGAACCTACGGGGACGAGCAGTACTTC.

The chain carries TRBV7-9 and TRBJ1-4; D remains ambiguous. V lost 5 bases to trimming and J lost 7 bases, with 17 bases between them. CDR1 and CDR2 from the germline V gene are SEHNR and FQNEAQ (reference sequence). This CDR3 region has 15 residues. CDR3 in DNA: TGTGCCAGCAGCGACTCCAAAGGACTCCCTGAAAAACTGTTTTTT. This codes for CASSDSKGLPEKLFF.

The chain uses TRBV20-1 and TRBJ1-5, with 10 bases fitting TRBD1. The CDR3 consists of 15 residues. V lost 5 bases to trimming and J lost 7 bases; unmatched junction nucleotides: 11. In germline, CDR1 is DFQATT, CDR2 SNEGSKA (reference sequence). CDR3 nucleotide sequence: TGCAGTGCTCTCCGGGACAGGGGATCTTGGCAGCCCCAGCATTTT. Translated: CSALRDRGSWQPQHF.

On this clonotype itself: One junction end does not reproduce the germline sequence, and a read error may be involved. This sequence joins TRBV7-9 and TRBJ2-1, with D unclear. In germline, CDR1 is SEHNR, CDR2 FQNEAQ (reference sequence). This CDR3 has 13 amino acids. Written as DNA, the CDR3 is TGTGCCAGCAGCTTAGGCGCGAACAATGAGCAGGTCTTC. As protein: CASSLGANNEQVF.

In this sample, this clonotype turned up many times. The rearrangement links TRBV7-2 to TRBJ2-4, with 8 bases aligning to TRBD2. Per the germline V gene, CDR1 is SGHTA and CDR2 is FQGNSA. This CDR3 comprises 17 residues. V lost 2 bases, J lost 3 bases, and 9 bases stayed unmatched. The chain's CDR3 is CASSLQRGGGGKNIQYF. The CDR3 bases are TGTGCCAGCAGCTTACAACGGGGGGGAGGAGGCAAAAACATTCAGTACTTC.

The rearrangement uses TRBV11-1 and TRBJ2-5; 7 nucleotides align to TRBD2. Germline values: CDR1 SGHAT, CDR2 FQDESV (reference sequence). With V trimmed by 8 bases and J by 4 bases, 7 bases remained unmatched. This CDR3 contains 13 residues. Here the CDR3 reads CASGGTTVETQYF. For the CDR3, the DNA is TGTGCCAGCGGCGGGACTACCGTAGAGACCCAGTACTTC.

A few counts support this clonotype. Possible read error: a much larger clone is one base away. The V gene is TRBV7-9, the J gene TRBJ1-1; no definite D call. The CDR3 loop spans 13 amino acids. V lost 7 bases to trimming and J lost 0 bases, with 9 bases between them. The V gene's germline CDR1 is SEHNR and CDR2 FQNEAQ (reference sequence). CDR3 sequence: CASTGPMNTEAFF. CDR3 coding DNA: TGTGCCAGCACCGGACCGATGAACACTGAAGCTTTCTTT.

This clonotype has more than one count but fewer than ten. The rearrangement links TRBV12-3 or TRBV12-4 to TRBJ2-7; TRBD2 agrees at 10 bases. The V and J ends lost 4 bases and 3 bases, in that order; junction bases with no gene match: 3. The CDR3 is 14 amino acids. The CDR3, as DNA: TGTGCCAGCAGTTGGGGACTAGCGAACTACGAGCAGTACTTC. It translates to CASSWGLANYEQYF.

The sample holds a few counts of this clonotype. The genes are TRBV24-1 and TRBJ2-3, with unresolved D. Trimming cost V 4 bases and J 5 bases, with 9 bases left between them. The V gene's germline CDR1 is KGHDR and CDR2 SFDVKD. The CDR3 consists of 13 residues. Here the CDR3 DNA reads TGTGCCACCAGTGACCCCCTTCTAGATACGCAGTATTTT. Amino acids: CATSDPLLDTQYF.

The chain links TRBV7-9 to TRBJ2-7, with 8 bases fitting TRBD1. The CDR3 length is 12 residues. In germline, CDR1 is SEHNR, CDR2 FQNEAQ (reference sequence). V lost 8 bases to trimming and J lost 6 bases; unmatched junction nucleotides: 6. For the CDR3, the DNA is TGTGCCAGCTCCCGCGACAGGGGCGAGCAGTACTTC. Residues: CASSRDRGEQYF. The variable domain in full, with the rest retrieved from reference TRBV7-9 and TRBJ2-7, is DTGVSQNPRHKITKRGQNVTFRCDPISEHNRLYWYRQTLGQGPEFLTYFQNEAQLEKSRLLSDRFSAERPKGSFSTLEIQRTEQGDSAMYLCASSRDRGEQYFGPGTRLTVT.

CDR3 nucleotide sequence: TGTGCCTGGAGCCCCCCTCCATGGAGCGAGGAGACCCAGTACTTC. The encoded protein is CAWSPPPWSEETQYF. The V and J genes are TRBV30 and TRBJ2-5; no firm D call. V shed 3 bases and J shed 5 bases, with 19 bases lying between them. This CDR3 comprises 15 residues. CDR1 is GTSNPN, CDR2 SVGIG, per germline (reference sequence).

Ten or more counts support this clonotype. The V gene is TRBV7-2, the J gene TRBJ1-1; 10 bases align to TRBD1. The CDR3 has 17 residues. The germline gives CDR1 SGHTA, CDR2 FQGNSA. V lost 4 bases and J lost 7; bases outside the gene matches: 15. The CDR3 nucleotides are TGTGCCAGCAGCTCCCCCGTGACAGGGGGCATTTGGGGTGAAGCTTTCTTT. The encoded protein is CASSSPVTGGIWGEAFF.

This clonotype was seen a handful of times. The rearrangement joins TRBV12-3 or TRBV12-4 to TRBJ2-1, with D unresolved. The V gene lost 3 bases and the J gene lost 15 bases, with 9 bases spanning the gap. This CDR3 region has 10 residues. The CDR3 spells CASSFSPLFF. CDR3 DNA sequence: TGTGCCAGCAGTTTCTCGCCCCTGTTCTTC.

This clonotype turned up a few times. This chain uses TRBV2 with TRBJ1-1; D gene ambiguous. The ends were cut back, 6 bases at V and 0 bases at J, with 8 bases in the middle. CDR1 is SNHLY and CDR2 is FYNNEI in the germline V gene. This CDR3 has 13 residues. The CDR3 DNA reads TGTGCCAGCAGGGACGGTCTGAACACTGAAGCTTTCTTT. It encodes CASRDGLNTEAFF.

This clonotype has only a few counts. V and J are TRBV4-1 and TRBJ1-5; TRBD1 matches 10 bases. Germline CDR1 reads MGHRA; CDR2 reads YSYEKL. V shed 0 bases and J 7 bases; nucleotides not matched to a gene: 9. The CDR3 is 17 residues long. The CDR3 region has the DNA TGCGCCAGCAGCCAAGAAAAGACGGGACAGGGGATGCAGCCCCAGCATTTT. Amino acids: CASSQEKTGQGMQPQHF.

This clonotype was seen only a few times. This chain joins TRBV5-6 and TRBJ1-5, with a possible D match to TRBD1 (5 bases). CDR3 length equals 15 residues. Germline CDR1 reads SGHDT; CDR2 reads YYEEEE. Trimming cost V 5 bases and J 3 bases, with 15 bases left between them. The CDR3 here is CASSSRAIANQPQHF. The CDR3 nucleotides are TGTGCCAGCAGTTCCAGGGCGATTGCCAATCAGCCCCAGCATTTT.

This clonotype was detected many times. This sequence joins TRBV12-3 or TRBV12-4 and TRBJ2-3, with D tentatively TRBD1 (6 bases). The CDR3 is 15 residues long. Between the trimmed V and J ends, which lost 2 bases and 6 bases, there was a span of 15 bases. The DNA of the CDR3 is TGTGCCAGCAGTTTATCTGCTGGGGGCAGGGATACGCAGTATTTT. It codes for CASSLSAGGRDTQYF.

This clonotype came up many times. The chain uses TRBV7-2 and TRBJ1-3, with TRBD1 as a possible D gene (6 bases). This CDR3 has 16 residues. The germline V gene has CDR1 SGHTA and CDR2 FQGNSA. V was shortened by 5 bases and J by 0 bases, with 14 bases between the two germline ends. The CDR3 loop is CASSPRQANSGNTIYF. The CDR3 DNA reads TGTGCCAGCAGCCCGAGACAGGCTAACTCTGGAAACACCATATATTTT. The full variable domain, completed using reference TRBV7-2 and TRBJ1-3, is GAGVSQSPSNKVTEKGKDVELRCDPISGHTALYWYRQSLGQGLEFLIYFQGNSAPDKSGLPSDRFSAERTGGSVSTLTIQRTQQEDSAVYLCASSPRQANSGNTIYFGEGSWLTVV.

This clonotype has ten or more counts. V gene TRBV28 combines with J gene TRBJ2-1, with 8 bases identical to TRBD1. From germline, CDR1 is MDHEN and CDR2 SYDVKM. CDR3 length: 16 residues. V lost 7 bases to trimming and J lost 6 bases; unmatched junction nucleotides: 14. CDR3 residues: CASTDVQGAIGNEQFF. The DNA for the CDR3 is TGTGCCAGCACAGACGTCCAGGGGGCAATTGGCAATGAGCAGTTCTTC.

The table lists this clonotype with many counts. The gene calls are TRBV2 and TRBJ2-7; TRBD1 matches at 8 bases. V shed 3 bases, J shed 5 bases, and the junction held 6 bases outside the gene matches. The CDR3 is made up of 14 amino acids. The germline V gene encodes CDR1 SNHLY and CDR2 FYNNEI. In DNA, the CDR3 is TGTGCCAGCAGTGATCCAGGGGGCTTTCACGAGCAGTACTTC. Translated: CASSDPGGFHEQYF.

The count of this clonotype is one. As the CDR3 is not closed by the conserved phenylalanine or tryptophan, this likely results from a read error. J is TRBJ1-2 and V is TRBV12-3 or TRBV12-4, with 9 bases identical to TRBD1. J was trimmed by 6 bases and V by 5 bases; bases with no gene match: 13. The CDR3 is 16 residues long. The chain's CDR3 is CASSIGTGSQYDGYTL. The CDR3 bases are TGTGCCAGCAGTATCGGGACAGGGAGTCAATATGATGGCTACACCCTC.

This clonotype was counted many times. This chain joins TRBV7-2 and TRBJ2-5; the D gene is possibly TRBD1 (6 bases). This CDR3 contains 14 residues. Germline V gene lookup returns CDR1 SGHTA and CDR2 FQGNSA. Between the trimmed V and J ends, which lost 3 bases and 4 bases, there was a span of 12 bases. CDR3 sequence (DNA): TGTGCCAGCAGCTTTGGGCAGGGGCGAGAGACCCAGTACTTC. This encodes CASSFGQGRETQYF.

The chain uses TRBV5-4 and TRBJ1-1; 8 bases fit TRBD1. The J segment lost 4 bases and the V segment lost 2 bases, leaving 4 bases of the junction unmatched. There are 14 residues in the CDR3. CDR1 and CDR2 from the germline V gene are SGHNT and YYREEE (reference sequence). The CDR3 DNA is TGTGCCAGCAGCTTCGACAGGGGCGCCACTGAAGCTTTCTTT. Protein product: CASSFDRGATEAFF.

This clonotype was observed many times. The CDR3 DNA is TGTGCCAGCAGTTTCTCTATTCGGACAGGGGGCTCGGACACTGAAGCTTTCTTT. It codes for CASSFSIRTGGSDTEAFF. The chain combines TRBV12-3 or TRBV12-4 with TRBJ1-1; 11 nucleotides match TRBD1. The V segment lost 3 bases and the J segment 3 bases; nucleotides outside the gene matches: 12. This CDR3 is built from 18 residues.

This clonotype showed up many times. The CDR3 sequence: CASSWSPGEKLFF. In DNA, the CDR3 is TGTGCCAGCAGCTGGTCCCCAGGGGAAAAACTGTTTTTT. This rearrangement joins TRBV11-2 to TRBJ1-4; D possibly corresponds to TRBD1 (5 bases). Germline CDR1 SGHAT, CDR2 FQNNGV. This CDR3 comprises 13 residues. V was pared by 4 bases and J by 8 bases, with 11 bases between.

The chain has TRBV7-9 and TRBJ1-2; D is undetermined. Germline loops: CDR1 SEHNR, CDR2 FQNEAQ (reference sequence). The CDR3 extends over 13 amino acids. Trimming stripped 0 bases from V and 7 bases from J, with 9 bases between. Here the CDR3 DNA reads TGTGCCAGCAGCTTAGCCCCGGGGATTGGCTACACCTTC. This gives the protein CASSLAPGIGYTF.

This sequence joins TRBV7-8 and TRBJ2-2; D not resolved. The V end was cut by 5 bases, the J end by 3 bases, with 10 bases between. The germline CDR1 and CDR2 sequences are SGHVS and FQNEAQ. The CDR3 has 14 residues. The CDR3 is CASSQLGYTGELFF. The CDR3 DNA follows: TGTGCCAGCAGCCAACTGGGGTACACCGGGGAGCTGTTTTTT.

This clonotype came up a few times. V usage is TRBV25-1 and J usage is TRBJ2-7, with TRBD1 identical over 9 bases. The V gene's germline CDR1 is MGHDK and CDR2 SYGVNS. There are 14 residues in the CDR3. The junction had 7 bases not matched to a gene; V was cut back by 7 bases and J by 3 bases. Here the CDR3 reads CASTRGQGIYEQYF. CDR3 nucleotide sequence: TGTGCCAGCACTCGGGGACAGGGAATCTACGAGCAGTACTTC.